This T cell receptor (beta chain) was sequenced for a study of cytomegalovirus exposure and HLA in healthy donors. Study context: Genotyping showed roughly 76% of 398 donors falling in the Caucasian-associated ancestry cluster.

The PCR made use of 60 Vbeta and 13 Jbeta primers. Sequenced by immunoSEQ multiplex PCR; TCRdb stores in-frame clones only, minus some. This sample has about 120,000 clones, with about 60% found just once. With 3 bases removed from V and 6 bases from J, the gap between germline ends came to 11 bases. This CDR3 region has 13 residues. Looked up from germline, CDR1 is MNHEY and CDR2 is SMNVEV (reference sequence). Findings of the study overall: Reports described diagnosis of cytomegalovirus status by the classifier as highly specific and sensitive.

As concerns this clone: Its target is not known.

The chain joins TRBV27 to TRBJ1-2; D is possibly TRBD1 (5 bases). This sequence was found in a man aged 35-49 years in good health and CMV-seropositive. Sequenced input: PBMCs. The CDR3 loop reads CASSFSGKDGYTF. CDR3 DNA: TGTGCCAGCAGTTTCTCAGGGAAGGATGGCTACACCTTC.